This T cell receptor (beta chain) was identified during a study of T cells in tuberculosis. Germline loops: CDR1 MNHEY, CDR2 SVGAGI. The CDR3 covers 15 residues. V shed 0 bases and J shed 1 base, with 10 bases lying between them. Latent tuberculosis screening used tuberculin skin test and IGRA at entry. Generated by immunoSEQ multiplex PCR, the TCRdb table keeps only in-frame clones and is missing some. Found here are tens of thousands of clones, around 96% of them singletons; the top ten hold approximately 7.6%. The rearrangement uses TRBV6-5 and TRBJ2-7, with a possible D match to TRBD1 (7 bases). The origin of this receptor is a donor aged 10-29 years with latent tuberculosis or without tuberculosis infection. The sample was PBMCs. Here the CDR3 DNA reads TGTGCCAGCAGTTACTCCGCAGGGGGGTCCTACGAGCAGTACTTC. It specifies CASSYSAGGSYEQYF.